This T cell receptor (beta chain) appears in the sequencing data of a study of cytomegalovirus exposure and HLA in healthy donors. This CDR3 region has 13 residues. Trimming took off 4 bases at V and 7 bases at J, with 17 bases between the two ends. Germline CDR1 GTSNPN, CDR2 SVGIG (reference sequence). It was with 60 Vbeta and 13 Jbeta primers that the PCR ran. Sequencing used immunoSEQ multiplex PCR; TCRdb keeps in-frame clones, though not all of them. Its table lists about 140,000 clones. The chain uses TRBV30 and TRBJ2-7; D possibly corresponds to TRBD2 (7 bases). This TCR derives from a male donor in good health and CMV-seronegative. The sample was PBMCs. CDR3 nucleotide sequence: TGTGCCTGGACCTGGAGGGGGGGTAGGGAGCAGTACTTC. Translating it yields CAWTWRGGREQYF.